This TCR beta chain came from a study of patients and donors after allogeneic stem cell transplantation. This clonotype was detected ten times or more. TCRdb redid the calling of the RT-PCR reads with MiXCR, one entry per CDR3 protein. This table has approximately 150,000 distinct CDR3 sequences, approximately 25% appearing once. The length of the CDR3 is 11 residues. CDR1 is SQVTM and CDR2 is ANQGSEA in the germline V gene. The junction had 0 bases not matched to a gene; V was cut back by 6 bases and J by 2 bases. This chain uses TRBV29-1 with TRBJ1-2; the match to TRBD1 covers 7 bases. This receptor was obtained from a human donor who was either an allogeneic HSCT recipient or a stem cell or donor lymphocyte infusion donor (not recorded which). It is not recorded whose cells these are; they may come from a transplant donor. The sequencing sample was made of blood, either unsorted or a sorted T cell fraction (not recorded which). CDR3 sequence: CSVGQNYGYTF. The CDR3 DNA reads TGCAGCGTGGGACAGAACTATGGCTACACCTTC.